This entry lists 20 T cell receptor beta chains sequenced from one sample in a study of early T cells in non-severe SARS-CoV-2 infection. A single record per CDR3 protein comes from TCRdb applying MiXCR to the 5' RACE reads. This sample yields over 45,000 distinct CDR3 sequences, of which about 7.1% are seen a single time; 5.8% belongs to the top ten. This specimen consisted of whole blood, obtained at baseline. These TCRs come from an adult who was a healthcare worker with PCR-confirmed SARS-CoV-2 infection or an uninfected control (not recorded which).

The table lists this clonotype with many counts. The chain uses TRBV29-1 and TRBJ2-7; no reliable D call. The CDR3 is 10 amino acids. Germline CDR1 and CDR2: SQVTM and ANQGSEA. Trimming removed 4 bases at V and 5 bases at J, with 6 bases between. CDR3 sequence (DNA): TGCAGCGTTGTAGCAGACGAGCAGTACTTC. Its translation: CSVVADEQYF.

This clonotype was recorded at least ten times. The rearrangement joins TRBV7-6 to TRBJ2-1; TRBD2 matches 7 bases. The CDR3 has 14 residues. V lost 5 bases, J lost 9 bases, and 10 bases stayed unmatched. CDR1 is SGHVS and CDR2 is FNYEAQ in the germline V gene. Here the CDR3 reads CASSPRLAAGEQFF. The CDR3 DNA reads TGTGCCAGCAGCCCACGCCTAGCGGCTGGTGAGCAGTTCTTC.

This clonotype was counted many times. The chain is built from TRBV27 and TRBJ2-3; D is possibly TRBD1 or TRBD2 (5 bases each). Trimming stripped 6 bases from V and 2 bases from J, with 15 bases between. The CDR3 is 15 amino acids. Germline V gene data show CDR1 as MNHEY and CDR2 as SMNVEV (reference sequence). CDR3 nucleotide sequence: TGTGCCAGCAGCCGGGGCGGTGCGGCCACAGATACGCAGTATTTT. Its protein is CASSRGGAATDTQYF.

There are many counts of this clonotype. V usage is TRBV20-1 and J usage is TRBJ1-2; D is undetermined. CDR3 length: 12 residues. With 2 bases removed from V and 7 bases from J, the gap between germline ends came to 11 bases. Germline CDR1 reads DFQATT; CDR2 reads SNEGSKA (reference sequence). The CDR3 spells CSARSLGVGYTF. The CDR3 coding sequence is TGCAGTGCTAGATCCCTCGGGGTTGGCTACACCTTC.

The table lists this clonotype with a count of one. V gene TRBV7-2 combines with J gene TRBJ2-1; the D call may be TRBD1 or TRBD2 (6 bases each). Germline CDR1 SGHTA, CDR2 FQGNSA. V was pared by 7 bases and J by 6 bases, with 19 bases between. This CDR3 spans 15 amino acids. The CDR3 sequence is CASTLRGVESNEQFF. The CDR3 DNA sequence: TGTGCCAGCACCCTGAGGGGGGTTGAGTCCAATGAGCAGTTCTTC.

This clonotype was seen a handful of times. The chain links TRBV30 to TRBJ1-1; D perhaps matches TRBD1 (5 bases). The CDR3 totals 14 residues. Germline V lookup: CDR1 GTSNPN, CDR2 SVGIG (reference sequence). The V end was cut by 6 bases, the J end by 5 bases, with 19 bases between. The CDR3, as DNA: TGTGCCTGTCTTACTTTGGGGCGCGGAACTGAAGCTTTCTTT. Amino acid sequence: CACLTLGRGTEAFF.

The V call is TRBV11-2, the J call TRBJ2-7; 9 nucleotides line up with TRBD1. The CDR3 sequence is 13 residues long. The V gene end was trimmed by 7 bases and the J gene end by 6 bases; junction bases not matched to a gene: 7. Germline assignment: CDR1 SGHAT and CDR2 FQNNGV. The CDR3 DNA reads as TGTGCCAGCACCAGGGACAGGGAAGGCGAGCAGTACTTC. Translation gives CASTRDREGEQYF.

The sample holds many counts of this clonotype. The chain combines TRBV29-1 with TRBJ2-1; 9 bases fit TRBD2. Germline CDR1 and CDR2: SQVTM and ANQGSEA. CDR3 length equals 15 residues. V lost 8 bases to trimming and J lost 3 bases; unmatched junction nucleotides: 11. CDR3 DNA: TGCAGCACCCGCCAGGCTAGCGGGGTCTACAATGAGCAGTTCTTC. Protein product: CSTRQASGVYNEQFF.

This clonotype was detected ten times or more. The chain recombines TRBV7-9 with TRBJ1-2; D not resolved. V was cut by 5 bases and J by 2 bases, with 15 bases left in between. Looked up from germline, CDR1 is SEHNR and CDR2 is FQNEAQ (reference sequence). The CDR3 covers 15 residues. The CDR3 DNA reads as TGTGCCAGCAGCCACCTCAGAGAGGCAAACTATGGCTACACCTTC. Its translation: CASSHLREANYGYTF.

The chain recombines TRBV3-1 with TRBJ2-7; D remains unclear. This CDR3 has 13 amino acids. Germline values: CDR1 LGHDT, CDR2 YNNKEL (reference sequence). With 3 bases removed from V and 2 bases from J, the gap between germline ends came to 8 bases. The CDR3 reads CASSQVTAYEQYF. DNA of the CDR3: TGTGCCAGCAGCCAGGTTACCGCCTACGAGCAGTACTTC.

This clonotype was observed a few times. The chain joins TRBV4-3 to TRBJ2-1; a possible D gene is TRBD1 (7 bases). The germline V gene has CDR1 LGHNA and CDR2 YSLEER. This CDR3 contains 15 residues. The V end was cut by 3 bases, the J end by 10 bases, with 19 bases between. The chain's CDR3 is CASSQFGQGGWEQFF. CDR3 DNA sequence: TGCGCCAGCAGCCAGTTCGGGCAGGGGGGATGGGAGCAGTTCTTC.

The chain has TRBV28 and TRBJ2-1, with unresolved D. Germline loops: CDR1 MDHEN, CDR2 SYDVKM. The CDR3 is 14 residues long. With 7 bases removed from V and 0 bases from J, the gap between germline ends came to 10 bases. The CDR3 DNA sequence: TGTGCCAGCATGGACCTGAGCTCCTACAATGAGCAGTTCTTC. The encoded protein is CASMDLSSYNEQFF.

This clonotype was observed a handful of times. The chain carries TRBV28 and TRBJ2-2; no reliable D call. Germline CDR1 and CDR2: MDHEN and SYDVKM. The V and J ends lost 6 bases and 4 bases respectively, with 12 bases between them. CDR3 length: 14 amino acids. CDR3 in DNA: TGTGCCAGCAGATCTCCCAGGCGCACCGGGGAGCTGTTTTTT. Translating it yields CASRSPRRTGELFF.

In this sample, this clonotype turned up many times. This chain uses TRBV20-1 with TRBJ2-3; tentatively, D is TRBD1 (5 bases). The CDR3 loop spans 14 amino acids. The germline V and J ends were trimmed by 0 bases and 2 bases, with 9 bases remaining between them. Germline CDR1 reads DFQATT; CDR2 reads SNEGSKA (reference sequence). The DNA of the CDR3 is TGCAGTGCTAGAGACAGGGTGGCCACAGATACGCAGTATTTT. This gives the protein CSARDRVATDTQYF.

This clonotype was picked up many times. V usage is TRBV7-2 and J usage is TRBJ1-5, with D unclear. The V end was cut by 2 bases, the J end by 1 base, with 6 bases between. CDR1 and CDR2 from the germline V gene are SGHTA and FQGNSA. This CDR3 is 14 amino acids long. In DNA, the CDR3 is TGTGCCAGCAGCTTATCGAGAAGCAATCAGCCCCAGCATTTT. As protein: CASSLSRSNQPQHF. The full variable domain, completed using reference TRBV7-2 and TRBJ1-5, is GAGVSQSPSNKVTEKGKDVELRCDPISGHTALYWYRQSLGQGLEFLIYFQGNSAPDKSGLPSDRFSAERTGGSVSTLTIQRTQQEDSAVYLCASSLSRSNQPQHFGDGTRLSIL.

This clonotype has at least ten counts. CDR3 residues: CSAKFLGPDYEQYF. The CDR3 DNA sequence: TGCAGTGCTAAGTTTCTAGGGCCAGACTACGAGCAGTACTTC. The chain combines TRBV20-1 with TRBJ2-7; D gene ambiguous. The CDR3 runs to 14 residues. The germline V and J ends were trimmed by 4 bases and 3 bases, with 16 bases remaining between them. The germline CDR1 and CDR2 sequences are DFQATT and SNEGSKA (reference sequence).

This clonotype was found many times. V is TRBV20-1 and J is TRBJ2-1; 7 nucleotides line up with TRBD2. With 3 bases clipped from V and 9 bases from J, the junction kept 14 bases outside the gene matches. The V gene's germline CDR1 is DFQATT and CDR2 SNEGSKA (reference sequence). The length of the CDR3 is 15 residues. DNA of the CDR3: TGCAGTGCTAGTAGGCCCGGGGGGTTTCGTGGTGAGCAGTTCTTC. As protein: CSASRPGGFRGEQFF.

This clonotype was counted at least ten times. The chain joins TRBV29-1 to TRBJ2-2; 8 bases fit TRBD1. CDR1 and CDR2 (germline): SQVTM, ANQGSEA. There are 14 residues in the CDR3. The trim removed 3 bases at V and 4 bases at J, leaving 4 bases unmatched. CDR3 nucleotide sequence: TGCAGCGTTGACAGGGGGCTAGGCACCGGGGAGCTGTTTTTT. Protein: CSVDRGLGTGELFF.

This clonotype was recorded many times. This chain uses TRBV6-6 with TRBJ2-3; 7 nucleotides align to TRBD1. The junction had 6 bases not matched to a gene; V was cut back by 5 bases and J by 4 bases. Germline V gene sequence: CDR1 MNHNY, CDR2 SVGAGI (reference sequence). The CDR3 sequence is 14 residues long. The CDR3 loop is CASSVMTGSDTQYF. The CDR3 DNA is TGTGCCAGCAGTGTCATGACAGGGTCAGATACGCAGTATTTT.

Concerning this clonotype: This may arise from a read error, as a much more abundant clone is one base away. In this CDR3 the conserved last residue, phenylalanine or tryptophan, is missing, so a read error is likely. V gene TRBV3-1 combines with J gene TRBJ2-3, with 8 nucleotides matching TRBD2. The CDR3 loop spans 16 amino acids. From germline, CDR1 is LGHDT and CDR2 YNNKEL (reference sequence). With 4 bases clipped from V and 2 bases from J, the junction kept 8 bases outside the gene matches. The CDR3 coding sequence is TGTGCCAGCAGCCTCCCCCGGGGGGGGAACACAGATACGCAGTATTAT. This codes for CASSLPRGGNTDTQYY.